These T cell receptor beta chains were read from a single sample in a study of cytomegalovirus exposure and HLA in healthy donors. Sequenced by immunoSEQ multiplex PCR; TCRdb stores in-frame clones only, minus some. This repertoire shows 77,000 or so clones, roughly 84% found once; its top ten account for under 20%. The sample was PBMCs. These receptors came from a man between 65 and 85 years old in good health and CMV-seropositive. The CDR3 runs from the conserved cysteine through the conserved F or W. The D gene is left open where the match is weak. Size tells how often a clone was seen (once, few, many) or the class of an expanded clone, and some rows leave it out.

v_gene	abundance	d_gene	j_gene	CDR3nt	CDR3aa
TRBV7-6	.	TRBD2	TRBJ2-1	TGTGCCAGCAGCTTAGCAGCGGGGGGGGATGAGCAGTTCTTC	CASSLAAGGDEQFF
TRBV9	.	.	TRBJ2-3	TGTGCCAGCAGCACCCGAACGGGGGTAGACTTCACAGATACGCAGTATTTT	CASSTRTGVDFTDTQYF
TRBV7-3	.	.	TRBJ2-5	TGTGCCAGCAGCCATGGGACACCACAAGAGACCCAGTACTTC	CASSHGTPQETQYF
TRBV7-7	few	.	TRBJ2-5	TGTGCCAGCAGCTTAGAAAGTGGCGAGACCCAGTACTTC	CASSLESGETQYF
TRBV5-4	.	TRBD1	TRBJ2-5	TGTGCCAGCAGCTTGTCAGGGGGCAGAGAGACCCAGTACTTC	CASSLSGGRETQYF
TRBV28	.	.	TRBJ2-1	TGTGCCAGCAGTACATACAATGAGCAGTTCTTC	CASSTYNEQFF
TRBV29-1	once	TRBD1	TRBJ1-2	TGCAGCGTTGAACCACTCGCCGGGACAGGGGGCGCGAGGTATGGCTACACCTTC	CSVEPLAGTGGARYGYTF
TRBV18	.	TRBD1	TRBJ1-1	TGTGCCAGCTCACGGGACAGGACTGACGCTTTCTTT	CASSRDRTDAFF
TRBV29-1	.	TRBD2	TRBJ2-1	TGCAGCGTCACCACTAGCGGCACACCCACGTTCTTC	CSVTTSGTPTFF
TRBV10-2	.	TRBD1	TRBJ1-5	TGCGCCAGCAGTGGACAGGGGGAATATCAGCCCCAGCATTTT	CASSGQGEYQPQHF
TRBV1	.	.	TRBJ2-7	TGCACCAGCAGCCATGGCTCGTACGAGCAGTACTTC	CTSSHGSYEQYF
TRBV14	.	.	TRBJ1-6	TGTGCCAGCAGCCAAGCTTGGGGCGCGGTGAATTCACCCCTCCACTTT	CASSQAWGAVNSPLHF
TRBV4-3	.	.	TRBJ1-5	TGCGCCAGCAGCCAAGAAGGGGATCAGCCCCAGCATTTT	CASSQEGDQPQHF
TRBV7-2	.	.	TRBJ1-4	TGTGCCAGCTCGACCCAGGGCGGGAATAATGAAAAACTGTTTTTT	CASSTQGGNNEKLFF
TRBV18	few	.	TRBJ1-5	TGTGCCAGCTCACCACAGGGGGGCAATCAGCCCCAGCATTTT	CASSPQGGNQPQHF
TRBV18	.	TRBD1	TRBJ1-1	TGTGCCAGCTCGGCCGGGGACAGAGAGAACACTGAAGCTTTCTTT	CASSAGDRENTEAFF
TRBV4-1	.	.	TRBJ1-1	TGCGCCAGCAGCAGGGGTGGACAGTCCTACACTGAAGCTTTCTTT	CASSRGGQSYTEAFF
TRBV30	.	.	TRBJ1-5	TGTGCCTGGAGTGTGGGGCAGCATAGCAATCAGCCCCAGCATTTT	CAWSVGQHSNQPQHF
TRBV18	.	TRBD1	TRBJ1-2	TGTGCCAGCTCACTCGGGACAGGGGACTATGGCTACACCTTC	CASSLGTGDYGYTF
TRBV6-5	once	TRBD1	TRBJ1-4	TGTGCCAGCGGACAGGGTCTTAGTGAAAAACTGTTTTTT	CASGQGLSEKLFF
TRBV27	.	TRBD2	TRBJ2-1	TGTGCCAGCAGCCGTCGAACGGGACTAGCGGGAACATACAATGAGCAGTTCTTC	CASSRRTGLAGTYNEQFF
TRBV6-1	.	.	TRBJ2-5	TGTGCCAGCAGTGCCCCCAGGGCCCAGTACTTC	CASSAPRAQYF
TRBV7-9	.	.	TRBJ2-5	TGTGCCAGCAGCGACCGGACTGGTCAAGAGACCCAGTACTTC	CASSDRTGQETQYF
TRBV7-3	few	.	TRBJ1-6	TGTGCCAGCAGCGTCGCGGTAGGCAATTCACCCCTCCACTTT	CASSVAVGNSPLHF
TRBV6-1	.	TRBD2	TRBJ2-3	TGTGCCAGCAGGCACCCGGGACTAGCGACAGATACGCAGTATTTT	CASRHPGLATDTQYF
TRBV9	.	TRBD2	TRBJ2-3	TGTGCCAGCAGCGGTCGACTAGCCCTCACAGATACGCAGTATTTT	CASSGRLALTDTQYF
TRBV7-8	.	.	TRBJ2-1	TGTGCCAGCAGCTTCAAGGGGAAGAATGAGCAGTTCTTC	CASSFKGKNEQFF
TRBV5-1	.	TRBD2	TRBJ2-1	TGCGCCAGCAGCCCCGAACCGGGACTAGATTACAATGAGCAGTTCTTC	CASSPEPGLDYNEQFF
TRBV9	.	TRBD2	TRBJ2-7	TGTGCCAGCAGCGTATCGTTAGCGGGGGGCGACGAGCAGTACTTC	CASSVSLAGGDEQYF
TRBV9	.	.	TRBJ2-1	TGTGCCAGCAGCGTAGATGCTAGTTCAAGTGAGCAGTTCTTC	CASSVDASSSEQFF
TRBV18	once	.	TRBJ2-7	TGTGCCAGCTCAACCGGGGACACCGCGTGGCAGTACTTC	CASSTGDTAWQYF
TRBV11-2	.	.	TRBJ1-2	TGTGCCAGCAGCTTAGATGCTCCCAGGTCGAGCGGCTACACCTTC	CASSLDAPRSSGYTF
TRBV2	.	.	TRBJ1-2	TGTGCCAGCAGGGAGACGAACAACTATGGCTACACCTTC	CASRETNNYGYTF
TRBV6-5	.	TRBD2	TRBJ2-5	TGTGCCAGCAGTTACTCTCCGGGAGGGGCAGAGACCCAGTACTTC	CASSYSPGGAETQYF
TRBV5-4	.	.	TRBJ1-1	TGTGCCAGCAGCCCGACGGGTCTCGGGAACACTGAAGCTTTCTTT	CASSPTGLGNTEAFF
TRBV7-2	.	.	TRBJ2-7	TGTGCCAGCAGCTTAGTAGTATCGGTTTCCTACGAGCAGTACTTC	CASSLVVSVSYEQYF
TRBV7-8	once	.	TRBJ2-3	TGTGCCAGCAGCTTAAGTCGCCCACCGAGGGGCACAGATACGCAGTATTTT	CASSLSRPPRGTDTQYF
TRBV7-3	.	TRBD1	TRBJ2-6	TGTGCCAGCAGCTTGCAACAGGGGGCTGGGGCCAACGTCCTGACTTTC	CASSLQQGAGANVLTF
TRBV2	.	.	TRBJ2-3	TGTGCCAGTGTGGGAGAGCCCCGCACAGATACGCAGTATTTT	CASVGEPRTDTQYF
TRBV4-1	.	TRBD2	TRBJ2-1	TGCGCCAGCAGCCATGCTCCTGCGGGAGGGGACAATGAGCAGTTCTTC	CASSHAPAGGDNEQFF
TRBV7-2	.	TRBD2	TRBJ2-5	TGTGCCAGCAGTTCCCTGGGGCGGGGGGGCAGAGAGACCCAGTACTTC	CASSSLGRGGRETQYF
TRBV7-9	.	.	TRBJ1-2	TGTTCCAGCAGCTTGCAGGCACCAGATGGCTACACCTTC	CSSSLQAPDGYTF
TRBV25-1	.	.	TRBJ1-6	TGTGCCAGCAGAGGGAGGGTGATTTCACCCCTCCACTTT	CASRGRVISPLHF
TRBV7-6	.	.	TRBJ2-2	TGTGCCGTTCGGAGAGATCACACCGGGGAGCTGTTTTTT	CAVRRDHTGELFF
TRBV27	.	.	TRBJ1-2	TGTGCCAGCAGTCCCGGTTGGCCGACAGGAGATGGCTACACCTTC	CASSPGWPTGDGYTF
TRBV6-1	.	TRBD1	TRBJ2-7	TGTGCCAGTGGGGACAGGGGCTACGAGCAGTACTTC	CASGDRGYEQYF